One and the same sample provided the 32 T cell receptor beta chains below, sequenced in a study of cytomegalovirus exposure and HLA in healthy donors. Primers included in the PCR were 60 Vbeta and 13 Jbeta primers. Using immunoSEQ multiplex PCR, the repertoire was profiled, and TCRdb retains in-frame clones only, with some absent. Here the sample table reports 200,000 to 250,000 clones. Sequencing input: PBMCs. The receptor source for this set is a girl aged 2-10 years in good health and CMV-seropositive.

The V gene is TRBV18, the J gene TRBJ1-1; 11 bases are a match to TRBD1. Per the germline V gene, CDR1 is KGHSH and CDR2 is LQKENI. CDR3 length equals 15 residues. Unmatched junction bases numbered 8, after V lost 3 bases and J lost 8 bases. Here the CDR3 DNA reads TGTGCCAGCTCACCTATGGACAGGGGGCTTGAGGAAGCTTTCTTT. Translation: CASSPMDRGLEEAFF.

The chain recombines TRBV6-5 with TRBJ2-7; the D gene is possibly TRBD2 (6 bases). Germline assignment: CDR1 MNHEY and CDR2 SVGAGI. The CDR3 consists of 15 residues. V was clipped by 4 bases and J by 0 bases, with 13 bases between them. CDR3 DNA sequence: TGTGCCAGCAGTTTGGAGGGCGGAGCCTCCTACGAGCAGTACTTC. It specifies CASSLEGGASYEQYF.

The V call is TRBV6-1, the J call TRBJ1-2, with no clear D. Germline CDR1 reads MNHNS; CDR2 reads SASEGT. Trimming took 6 bases from V and 10 from J, leaving 15 bases between them. The CDR3 runs to 12 residues. The CDR3 protein is CASREGQSDYTF. For the CDR3, the DNA is TGTGCCAGCAGGGAGGGCCAGTCGGACTACACCTTC.

The rearrangement joins TRBV29-1 to TRBJ1-2; D gene ambiguous. Trimming removed 4 bases at V and 5 bases at J, with 11 bases between. Germline V gene sequence: CDR1 SQVTM, CDR2 ANQGSEA. The CDR3 is 12 residues long. The chain's CDR3 is CSVGPVAYGYTF. The DNA for the CDR3 is TGCAGCGTTGGCCCAGTAGCGTATGGCTACACCTTC. The variable domain in full, with the rest retrieved from reference TRBV29-1 and TRBJ1-2, is SAVISQKPSRDICQRGTSLTIQCQVDSQVTMMFWYRQQPGQSLTLIATANQGSEATYESGFVIDKFPISRPNLTFSTLTVSNMSPEDSSIYLCSVGPVAYGYTFGSGTRLTVV.

This chain connects TRBV27 to TRBJ1-1, with 7 bases aligning to TRBD1. This CDR3 is built from 13 residues. J was trimmed by 12 bases and V by 4 bases; bases with no gene match: 11. CDR1 and CDR2 (germline): MNHEY, SMNVEV (reference sequence). The CDR3 loop reads CASSYSTGLETFF. CDR3 nucleotide sequence: TGTGCCAGCAGTTACTCGACAGGGCTTGAGACTTTCTTT.

J is TRBJ1-1 and V is TRBV5-1; maybe TRBD1 (6 bases). Trimming took off 4 bases at V and 3 bases at J, with 13 bases between the two ends. CDR3 size: 14 residues. Per the germline V gene, CDR1 is SGHRS and CDR2 is YFSETQ. CDR3 sequence: CASSTGGGDTEAFF. The CDR3 coding sequence is TGCGCCAGCAGCACGGGGGGCGGGGACACTGAAGCTTTCTTT.

The chain employs TRBV19 and TRBJ1-4, with a weak D call TRBD1 (6 bases). V gave up 10 bases and J gave up 5 bases, with 17 bases separating them. Per the germline V gene, CDR1 is LNHDA and CDR2 is SQIVND (reference sequence). The CDR3 runs to 14 residues. The DNA for the CDR3 is TGTGCCACCCGAGGGGGACGCCAAAATGAAAAACTGTTTTTT. This encodes CATRGGRQNEKLFF.

This chain links TRBV10-1 with TRBJ1-6; possibly TRBD1 for D (5 bases). V lost 0 bases and J 11 bases, leaving 8 bases between the germline ends. The CDR3 totals 13 residues. The germline CDR1 and CDR2 sequences are WNHNN and SYGVQD (reference sequence). The chain's CDR3 is CASSESGAAPLHF. The CDR3 region has the DNA TGCGCCAGCAGTGAGTCTGGGGCAGCACCCCTCCACTTT.

The chain recombines TRBV5-4 with TRBJ2-5; perhaps TRBD1 as D (5 bases). The DNA end favors TRBJ2-7, so the J call may be wrong. This CDR3 contains 12 residues. The V gene's germline CDR1 is SGHNT and CDR2 YYREEE (reference sequence). For the CDR3, the DNA is TGTGCCAGCAGCTCCCAGGGCTACGAGCAGTACTTC. Translated: CASSSQGYEQYF.

V is TRBV25-1 and J is TRBJ2-2; no reliable D call. The V gene's germline CDR1 is MGHDK and CDR2 SYGVNS. The ends were cut back, 7 bases at V and 1 base at J, with 7 bases in the middle. CDR3 length equals 13 residues. Here the CDR3 reads CASTRKNTGELFF. The CDR3 bases are TGTGCCAGCACGCGCAAGAACACCGGGGAGCTGTTTTTT.

The chain couples TRBV7-9 to TRBJ2-6; no clear D gene. Germline V gene data show CDR1 as SEHNR and CDR2 as FQNEAQ (reference sequence). The CDR3 sequence is 13 residues long. V dropped 2 bases and J dropped 10 bases, with 9 bases sitting between them. The DNA for the CDR3 is TGTGCCAGCAGCTTAATATACGGTAACGTCCTGACTTTC. It translates to CASSLIYGNVLTF.

The chain combines TRBV7-2 with TRBJ2-2; 14 bases align to TRBD2. From germline, CDR1 is SGHTA and CDR2 FQGNSA. The CDR3 is 19 residues long. V lost 4 bases and J lost 4; bases outside the gene matches: 11. This CDR3 reads CASSSAGTSGSSFTGELFF. The CDR3 DNA sequence: TGTGCCAGCAGCTCTGCCGGGACTAGCGGGAGTTCGTTCACCGGGGAGCTGTTTTTT.

This rearrangement joins TRBV5-1 to TRBJ1-2; D may be TRBD1 (5 bases). The V end was cut by 4 bases, the J end by 6 bases, with 22 bases between. Germline values: CDR1 SGHRS, CDR2 YFSETQ. The CDR3 consists of 16 residues. This CDR3 is CASSHGGGGPENGYTF. In nucleotides, the CDR3 is TGCGCCAGCAGCCACGGGGGGGGAGGGCCTGAGAATGGCTACACCTTC.

The genes are TRBV11-2 and TRBJ2-5; D is undetermined. The CDR3 has 15 residues. Trimming took 2 bases from V and 1 from J, leaving 11 bases between them. Germline loops: CDR1 SGHAT, CDR2 FQNNGV. The CDR3 DNA reads TGTGCCAGCAGCTTACAGACGGGTACCCAAGAGACCCAGTACTTC. It translates to CASSLQTGTQETQYF.

The chain joins TRBV7-8 to TRBJ1-5; possibly TRBD1 for D (5 bases). CDR1 SGHVS and CDR2 FQNEAQ come from the germline V gene. Trimming took off 1 base at V and 7 bases at J, with 14 bases between the two ends. CDR3 length: 15 amino acids. CDR3 nucleotide sequence: TGTGCCAGCAGCTTAGGGTGGAGACAGAACCAGCCCCAGCATTTT. This gives the protein CASSLGWRQNQPQHF.

The chain joins TRBV19 to TRBJ2-2, with a weak D call TRBD1 (5 bases). The CDR3 consists of 15 residues. Germline V CDR1 and CDR2: LNHDA, SQIVND (reference sequence). Trimming stripped 7 bases from V and 1 base from J, with 13 bases between. The CDR3 sequence: CASIFRQGNTGELFF. CDR3 nucleotides: TGTGCCAGTATTTTCCGGCAGGGGAACACCGGGGAGCTGTTTTTT. The whole variable domain, filled in from reference TRBV19 and TRBJ2-2, reads DGGITQSPKYLFRKEGQNVTLSCEQNLNHDAMYWYRQDPGQGLRLIYYSQIVNDFQKGDIAEGYSVSREKKESFPLTVTSAQKNPTAFYLCASIFRQGNTGELFFGEGSRLTVL.

This chain links TRBV29-1 with TRBJ1-2, with a possible D match to TRBD1 (6 bases). With 3 bases removed from V and 4 bases from J, the gap between germline ends came to 12 bases. CDR3 length: 13 amino acids. Germline loops: CDR1 SQVTM, CDR2 ANQGSEA. The DNA of the CDR3 is TGCAGCGTTGATCGTGGGACATTCTATGGCTACACCTTC. Protein sequence: CSVDRGTFYGYTF.

V is TRBV6-1 and J is TRBJ1-2; 10 nucleotides align to TRBD1. V was clipped by 5 bases and J by 6 bases; unmatched bases: 6. The germline CDR1 and CDR2 sequences are MNHNS and SASEGT. The CDR3 covers 14 residues. CDR3 region: CASSMGTGANGYTF. CDR3 sequence (DNA): TGTGCCAGCAGTATGGGGACAGGGGCGAATGGCTACACCTTC.

The chain couples TRBV7-2 to TRBJ1-1, with D perhaps TRBD1 (6 bases). V lost 1 base, J lost 2 bases, and 14 bases lay in between. The CDR3 loop spans 16 amino acids. Germline loops: CDR1 SGHTA, CDR2 FQGNSA. CDR3 sequence reads: CASSLVGGTANTEAFF. In nucleotides, the CDR3 is TGTGCCAGCAGCTTAGTAGGGGGTACAGCTAACACTGAAGCTTTCTTT.

The V gene is TRBV30, the J gene TRBJ2-7; 9 nucleotides align to TRBD1. V shed 1 base and J 6 bases; nucleotides not matched to a gene: 13. The germline V gene has CDR1 GTSNPN and CDR2 SVGIG (reference sequence). This CDR3 is 16 amino acids long. The CDR3 nucleotides are TGTGCCTGGAGTGCGCTAACGGGACAGGGAACGGCCGAGCAGTACTTC. The encoded protein is CAWSALTGQGTAEQYF.

The rearrangement links TRBV9 to TRBJ1-1; 9 bases align to TRBD1. This CDR3 region has 13 residues. The germline CDR1 and CDR2 sequences are SGDLS and YYNGEE. With V trimmed by 3 bases and J by 6 bases, 3 bases remained unmatched. CDR3 sequence reads: CASSGTGGAEAFF. CDR3 in DNA: TGTGCCAGCAGCGGAACAGGGGGCGCTGAAGCTTTCTTT.

The chain uses TRBV6-6 and TRBJ1-1; tentative D call: TRBD1 (5 bases). The CDR3 length is 14 residues. The germline V and J ends were trimmed by 0 bases and 7 bases, with 12 bases remaining between them. CDR1 and CDR2 (germline): MNHNY, SVGAGI (reference sequence). CDR3 in amino acids: CASSYSGDQVEAFF. In DNA form, the CDR3 reads TGTGCCAGCAGTTACTCAGGGGATCAGGTTGAAGCTTTCTTT.

V usage is TRBV9 and J usage is TRBJ2-5, with D possibly matching TRBD1 (5 bases). Germline V gene lookup returns CDR1 SGDLS and CDR2 YYNGEE. The CDR3 consists of 16 residues. Trimming left V 0 bases short and J 5 bases short, with 17 bases between. The CDR3 coding sequence is TGTGCCAGCAGCGTAGCGTCAGGGCCACCCTTGGAGACCCAGTACTTC. Its translation: CASSVASGPPLETQYF.

The genes are TRBV29-1 and TRBJ2-2; unclear D gene. Germline V gene sequence: CDR1 SQVTM, CDR2 ANQGSEA. Trimming took 3 bases from V and 5 from J, leaving 10 bases between them. The CDR3 has 13 amino acids. CDR3 region: CSVESGRTGELFF. The DNA of the CDR3 is TGCAGCGTTGAGTCAGGTCGGACCGGGGAGCTGTTTTTT.

This sequence joins TRBV19 and TRBJ2-3; no firm D call. From germline, CDR1 is LNHDA and CDR2 SQIVND (reference sequence). V was clipped by 3 bases and J by 2 bases, with 9 bases between them. CDR3 length equals 14 residues. The CDR3 protein is CASSIGASTDTQYF. In DNA form, the CDR3 reads TGTGCCAGTAGTATCGGAGCGTCCACAGATACGCAGTATTTT. Full variable domain (rest looked up from reference TRBV19 and TRBJ2-3): DGGITQSPKYLFRKEGQNVTLSCEQNLNHDAMYWYRQDPGQGLRLIYYSQIVNDFQKGDIAEGYSVSREKKESFPLTVTSAQKNPTAFYLCASSIGASTDTQYFGPGTRLTVL.

The chain is built from TRBV7-3 and TRBJ2-7; 14 nucleotides align to TRBD2. The CDR3 length is 20 residues. Looked up from germline, CDR1 is SGHTA and CDR2 is FQGTGA. V lost 5 bases to trimming and J lost 3 bases; unmatched junction nucleotides: 18. As DNA, the CDR3 is TGTGCCAGCAGCACAAACATGGGACTAGCGGGAGTCCCCCCAAACTACGAGCAGTACTTC. Translated: CASSTNMGLAGVPPNYEQYF.

This chain connects TRBV5-1 to TRBJ2-7, with 7 bases identical to TRBD1. Losses at the gene ends were 0 bases for V and 5 bases for J; bases not matched to a gene: 5. This CDR3 is 14 amino acids long. In germline, CDR1 is SGHRS, CDR2 YFSETQ. The CDR3 region has the DNA TGCGCCAGCAGCTTGGAGGACAGGACCGACGAGCAGTACTTC. It yields the protein CASSLEDRTDEQYF.

This sequence joins TRBV2 and TRBJ2-7, with 7 bases fitting TRBD1. The V and J ends lost 2 bases and 5 bases, in that order; junction bases with no gene match: 12. The CDR3 sequence is 16 residues long. Germline CDR1 SNHLY, CDR2 FYNNEI. The CDR3 sequence is CASSEPKRRTGDEQYF. CDR3 coding DNA: TGTGCCAGCAGTGAACCCAAGAGGAGAACAGGGGACGAGCAGTACTTC.

The DNA for the CDR3 is TGTGCCAGTAGTTTCATACCGGGACAGGGGGCAAATCAGCCCCAGCATTTT. This gives the protein CASSFIPGQGANQPQHF. The V gene is TRBV19, the J gene TRBJ1-5, with TRBD1 identical over 12 bases. Germline-derived CDR1 and CDR2 are LNHDA and SQIVND (reference sequence). The V and J ends lost 5 bases and 4 bases, in that order; junction bases with no gene match: 9. The CDR3 loop spans 17 amino acids.

V gene TRBV27 combines with J gene TRBJ2-1; D not resolved. CDR3 size: 16 residues. The V gene's germline CDR1 is MNHEY and CDR2 SMNVEV (reference sequence). Trimming took off 5 bases at V and 0 bases at J, with 14 bases between the two ends. The CDR3 DNA follows: TGTGCCAGCAGTCCCCACTTGACAAACTCCTACAATGAGCAGTTCTTC. Its protein product is CASSPHLTNSYNEQFF.

The chain combines TRBV27 with TRBJ2-7; D possibly corresponds to TRBD1 (5 bases). Germline assignment: CDR1 MNHEY and CDR2 SMNVEV (reference sequence). The CDR3 has 16 amino acids. V was cut by 5 bases and J by 2 bases, with 19 bases left in between. Written as DNA, the CDR3 is TGTGCCAGCAGTCCGAATACAGGACCCTCACCCTACGAGCAGTACTTC. Its protein is CASSPNTGPSPYEQYF.

The DNA of the CDR3 is TGTGCCAGCAGTTCCCCGCTCGGGGAGCAGTACTTC. Its protein product is CASSSPLGEQYF. The chain combines TRBV25-1 with TRBJ2-7; no firm D call. This CDR3 comprises 12 residues. Per germline, CDR1 MGHDK and CDR2 SYGVNS. The V gene lost 5 bases and the J gene lost 7 bases, with 12 bases spanning the gap.